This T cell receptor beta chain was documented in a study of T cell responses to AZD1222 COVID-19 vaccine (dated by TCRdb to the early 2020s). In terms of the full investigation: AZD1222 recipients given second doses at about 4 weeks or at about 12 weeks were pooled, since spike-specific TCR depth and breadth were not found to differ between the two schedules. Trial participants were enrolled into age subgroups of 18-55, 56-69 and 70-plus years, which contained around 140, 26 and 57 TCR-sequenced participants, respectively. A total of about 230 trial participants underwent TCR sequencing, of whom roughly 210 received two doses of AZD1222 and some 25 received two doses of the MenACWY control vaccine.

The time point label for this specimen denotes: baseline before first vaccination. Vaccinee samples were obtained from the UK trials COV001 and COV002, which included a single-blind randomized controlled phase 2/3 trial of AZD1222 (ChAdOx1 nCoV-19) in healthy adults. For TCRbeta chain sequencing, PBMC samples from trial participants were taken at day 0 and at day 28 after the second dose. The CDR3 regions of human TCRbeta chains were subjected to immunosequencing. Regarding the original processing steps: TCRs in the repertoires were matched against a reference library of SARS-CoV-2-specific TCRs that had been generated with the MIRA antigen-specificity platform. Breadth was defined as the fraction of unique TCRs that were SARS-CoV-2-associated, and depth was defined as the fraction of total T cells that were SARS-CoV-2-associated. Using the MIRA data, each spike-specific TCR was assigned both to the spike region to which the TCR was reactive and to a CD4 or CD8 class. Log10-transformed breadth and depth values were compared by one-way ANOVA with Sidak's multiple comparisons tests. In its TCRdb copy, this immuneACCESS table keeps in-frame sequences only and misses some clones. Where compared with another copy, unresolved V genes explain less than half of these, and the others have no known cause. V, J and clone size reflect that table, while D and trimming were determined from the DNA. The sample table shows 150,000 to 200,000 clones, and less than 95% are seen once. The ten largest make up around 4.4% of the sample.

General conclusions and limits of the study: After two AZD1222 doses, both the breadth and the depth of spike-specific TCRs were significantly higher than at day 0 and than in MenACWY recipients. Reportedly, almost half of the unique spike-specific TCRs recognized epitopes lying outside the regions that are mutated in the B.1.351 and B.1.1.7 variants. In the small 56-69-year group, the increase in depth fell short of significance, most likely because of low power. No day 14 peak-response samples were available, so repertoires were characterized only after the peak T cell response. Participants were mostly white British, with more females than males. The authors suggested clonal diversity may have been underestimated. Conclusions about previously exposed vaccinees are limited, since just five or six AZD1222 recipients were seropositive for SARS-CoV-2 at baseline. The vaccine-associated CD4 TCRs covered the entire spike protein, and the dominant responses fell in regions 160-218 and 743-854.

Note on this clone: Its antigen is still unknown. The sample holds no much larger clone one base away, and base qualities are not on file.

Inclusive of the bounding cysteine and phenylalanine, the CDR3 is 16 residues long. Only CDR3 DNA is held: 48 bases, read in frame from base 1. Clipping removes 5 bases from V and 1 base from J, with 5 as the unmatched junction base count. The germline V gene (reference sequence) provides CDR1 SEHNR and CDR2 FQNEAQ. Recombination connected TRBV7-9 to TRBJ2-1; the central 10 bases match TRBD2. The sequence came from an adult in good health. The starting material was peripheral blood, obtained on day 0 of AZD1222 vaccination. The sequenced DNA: TGTGCCAGCAGCGCACTAGCGGGAACATCCTACAATGAGCAGTTCTTC. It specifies CASSALAGTSYNEQFF.